This TCR beta chain was found in a study of blood T cells in healthy people across ages. Then a second PCR, running roughly 6 to 11 cycles, was carried out with a sample-barcoded 5' primer and a J-beta primer mix. TCRdb re-called the 5' RACE reads through MiXCR, storing one row per CDR3 protein. This sample has hundreds of thousands of distinct CDR3 sequences, with about 54% found just once. The V gene lost 4 bases and the J gene lost 4 bases, with 10 bases spanning the gap. This CDR3 spans 13 amino acids. The sequence was obtained from a man aged 60 to 75 in good health. V usage is TRBV12-3 or TRBV12-4 and J usage is TRBJ1-2; possible D gene TRBD1, 6 bases. Input material: blood. CDR3 in DNA: TGTGCCAGCAGTTCTCTCAGGGGCTATGGCTACACCTTC. Its protein product is CASSSLRGYGYTF.